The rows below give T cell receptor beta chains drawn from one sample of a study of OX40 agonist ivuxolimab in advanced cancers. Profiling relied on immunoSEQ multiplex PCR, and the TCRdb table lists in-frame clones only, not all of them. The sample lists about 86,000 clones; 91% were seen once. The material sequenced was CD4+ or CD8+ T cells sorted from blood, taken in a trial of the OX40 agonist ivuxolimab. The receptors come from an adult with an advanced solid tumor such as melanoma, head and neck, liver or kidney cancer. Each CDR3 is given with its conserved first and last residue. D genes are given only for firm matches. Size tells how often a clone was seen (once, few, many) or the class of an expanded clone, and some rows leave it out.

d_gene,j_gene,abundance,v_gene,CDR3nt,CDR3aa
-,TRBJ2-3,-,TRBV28,TGTGCCAGCAGTTATGCAGGAGGAGGGAATACGCAGTATTTT,CASSYAGGGNTQYF
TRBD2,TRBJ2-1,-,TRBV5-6,TGTGCCAGCAGCCATTTAGCGGGAGGCCTCTACAATGAGCAGTTCTTC,CASSHLAGGLYNEQFF
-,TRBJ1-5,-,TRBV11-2,TGTGCCAGCAGCCAAGCCCCGGGGATCGTAGTCAATCAGCCCCAGCATTTT,CASSQAPGIVVNQPQHF
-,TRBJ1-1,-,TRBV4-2,TGTGCCAGCAGCCAAGAAGGGGGGCGGTGGACTGAAGCTTTCTTT,CASSQEGGRWTEAFF
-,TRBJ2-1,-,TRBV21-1,TGTGCCAGCGAAGTAAGCTCCTACAATGAGCAGTTCTTC,CASEVSSYNEQFF
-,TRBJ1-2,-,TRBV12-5,TGTGCTAGTGGTTTAGAAGGACGGTCCTATGGCTACACCTTC,CASGLEGRSYGYTF
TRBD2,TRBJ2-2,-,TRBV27,TGTGCCAGCAGTCCCGCGTGGGGGGGTAACACCGGGGAGCTGTTTTTT,CASSPAWGGNTGELFF
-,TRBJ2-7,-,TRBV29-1,TGCAGCGTTGGTTCAGGGACCTCCTACGAGCAGTACTTC,CSVGSGTSYEQYF
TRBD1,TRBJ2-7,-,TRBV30,TGTGCCTGGAGCGGGAGCAGGGGGCCCTACGAGCAGTACTTC,CAWSGSRGPYEQYF
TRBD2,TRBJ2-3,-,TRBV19,TGTGCCAGTAGCTCCCGCGGACTAGCGGGAGGGGGGAGCACAGATACGCAGTATTTT,CASSSRGLAGGGSTDTQYF
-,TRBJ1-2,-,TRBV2,TGTGCCAGTACCAACTCCGTACTTTACACCTTC,CASTNSVLYTF
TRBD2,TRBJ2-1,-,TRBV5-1,TGCGCCAGCAGCTTGGCCGGGGGGGCCTCCTACAATGAGCAGTTCTTC,CASSLAGGASYNEQFF
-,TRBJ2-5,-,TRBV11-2,TGTGCCAGCAGCTGGACTGGGTCAGATGCGCCTGAACATAGGGAGACCCAGTACTTC,CASSWTGSDAPEHRETQYF
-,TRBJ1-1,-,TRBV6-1,TGTGCCAGCAGTGAAAGGGACGGACAGCCTAGAGCTTTCTTT,CASSERDGQPRAFF
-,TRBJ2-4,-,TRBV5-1,TGCGCCAGCAGCTTGGACAGAGATATAGCCAAAAACATTCAGTACTTC,CASSLDRDIAKNIQYF
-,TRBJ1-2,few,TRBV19,TGTGCCAGTTCCAAGAACAGGGACGGTAACTATGGCTACACCTTC,CASSKNRDGNYGYTF
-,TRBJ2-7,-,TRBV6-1,TGTGCCAGCAGTGAATTCCAGGGTAACTACGAGCAGTACTTC,CASSEFQGNYEQYF
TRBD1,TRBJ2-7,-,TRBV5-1,TGCGCCAGCAGCTTGACAGGGGGCTTCTACGAGCAGTACTTC,CASSLTGGFYEQYF
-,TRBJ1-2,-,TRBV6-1,TGTGCCAGCAGTGAATCAAAAACAGGAGCTAACTATGGCTACACCTTC,CASSESKTGANYGYTF
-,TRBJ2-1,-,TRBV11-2,TGTGCCAGCAGCCCCTACTCCGGGACAAACAATGAGCAGTTCTTC,CASSPYSGTNNEQFF
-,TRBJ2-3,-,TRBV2,TGTGCCAGGGGGGGGCAGGGATCAGATACGCAGTATTTT,CARGGQGSDTQYF
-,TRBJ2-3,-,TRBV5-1,TGCGCCAGCGGTTTGGCAGGGACGCAGTATTTT,CASGLAGTQYF
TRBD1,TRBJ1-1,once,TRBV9,TGTGCCAGCAGCGCCAGCCTAACTCACAGGGGAGATGAAGCTTTCTTT,CASSASLTHRGDEAFF
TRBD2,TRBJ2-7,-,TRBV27,TGTGCCAGCAGTTTGTCGGGACTAGCGGGAGACGAGCAGTACTTC,CASSLSGLAGDEQYF
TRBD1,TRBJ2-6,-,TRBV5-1,TGCGCCAGCAGCTGGGCCGGACAGGGGATGGATGGGGCCAACGTCCTGACTTTC,CASSWAGQGMDGANVLTF
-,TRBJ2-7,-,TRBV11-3,TGTGCCAGCAGCTTAGCCCACTACGAGCAGTACTTC,CASSLAHYEQYF
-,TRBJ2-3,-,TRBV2,TGTGCCAGCAGTTCAGCCTACCTCTTCACAGATACGCAGTATTTT,CASSSAYLFTDTQYF
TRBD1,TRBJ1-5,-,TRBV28,TGTGCCAGCACGACAGGGAAAGGGAATCAGCCCCAGCATTTT,CASTTGKGNQPQHF
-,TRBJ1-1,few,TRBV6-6,TGTGCCAGCAGTTATTCCTTGGACACTGAAGCTTTCTTT,CASSYSLDTEAFF
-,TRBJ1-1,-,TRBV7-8,TGTGCCAGCAGCTTAATGGCAGGAATGATGAACACTGAAGCTTTCTTT,CASSLMAGMMNTEAFF
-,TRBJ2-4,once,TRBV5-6,TGTGCCAGCAGCTCGGGACTGGAAAACATTCAGTACTTC,CASSSGLENIQYF
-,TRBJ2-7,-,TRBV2,TGTGCCAGCAGCTACGGGACAGAGCAGTACTTC,CASSYGTEQYF
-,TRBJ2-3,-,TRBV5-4,TGTGCCAGCAGCCCAGGGTTTCCTAGCACAGATACGCAGTATTTT,CASSPGFPSTDTQYF
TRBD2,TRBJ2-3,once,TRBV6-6,TGTGCCAGCAGTTACTTAGGGACTACCTCAGATACGCAGTATTTT,CASSYLGTTSDTQYF
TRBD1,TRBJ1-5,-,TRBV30,TGTGCCTGGAGTGTAGGGGCAGGGGGAGATCAGCCCCAGCATTTT,CAWSVGAGGDQPQHF
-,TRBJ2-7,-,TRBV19,TGTGCCAGTAGTCGGACAGTCACCTACGAGCAGTACTTC,CASSRTVTYEQYF
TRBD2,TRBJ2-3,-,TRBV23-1,TGCGCCAGCAGTCCGGGGGGTAGTGGCACAGATACGCAGTATTTT,CASSPGGSGTDTQYF
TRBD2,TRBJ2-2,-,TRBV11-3,TGTGCCAGCAGCTCTTGGACTAGCGGGAGAACCGGGGAGCTGTTTTTT,CASSSWTSGRTGELFF
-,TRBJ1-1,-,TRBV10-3,TGTGCCATCACCAAAACCGGGACACAGAACACTGAAGCTTTCTTT,CAITKTGTQNTEAFF
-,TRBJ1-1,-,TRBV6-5,TGTGCCAGCAGTTACGGGGGGGACACTGAAGCTTTCTTT,CASSYGGDTEAFF
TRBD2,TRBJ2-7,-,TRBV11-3,TGTGCCAGCAGCTCCCGAGAGCGGGAGGAAGCCTACGAGCAGTACTTC,CASSSREREEAYEQYF
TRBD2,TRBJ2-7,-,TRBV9,TGTGCCAGCAGCGTAGGGGGCGGGAGCACCTCCTACGAGCAGTACTTC,CASSVGGGSTSYEQYF
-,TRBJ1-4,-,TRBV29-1,TGCAGCGTGTCTGTTGAAACTAATGAAAAACTGTTTTTT,CSVSVETNEKLFF
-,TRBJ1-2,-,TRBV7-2,TGTGCCAGCAGCTTAGGGGGGGGGCCCTACGGCTACACCTTC,CASSLGGGPYGYTF
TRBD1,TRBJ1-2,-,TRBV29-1,TGCAGCGTTGCAGGACAGGGAAACTATGGCTACACCTTC,CSVAGQGNYGYTF
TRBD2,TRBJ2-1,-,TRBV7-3,TGTGCCAGCAGCTACGGACTAGCGGGGACCAATGAGCAGTTCTTC,CASSYGLAGTNEQFF
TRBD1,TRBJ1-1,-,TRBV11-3,TGTGCCAGCAGCCTCAGACAGGGGACTGAAGCTTTCTTT,CASSLRQGTEAFF
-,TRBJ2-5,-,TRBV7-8,TGTGCCAGCAGCTCCGGTCGGGGAAACCTACAGGGTTCGGTGCGGGACCAAGAGACCCAGTACTTC,CASSSGRGNLQGSVRDQETQYF
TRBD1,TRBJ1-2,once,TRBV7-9,TGTGCCAGCAGCTTGACCGGGACAGGGGAAGGTAATGGCTACACCTTC,CASSLTGTGEGNGYTF
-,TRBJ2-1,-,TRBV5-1,TGCGCCAGCAGCTTGTCAGGGAGCTCCTACAATGAGCAGTTCTTC,CASSLSGSSYNEQFF
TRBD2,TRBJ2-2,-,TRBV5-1,TGCGCCAGCAGCCCCGGACTAGCGGTGGCGAGAACCGGGGAGCTGTTTTTT,CASSPGLAVARTGELFF
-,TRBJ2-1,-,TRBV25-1,TGTGCCAGCAGTCAACCTTGGCGGGAAAGGGCCTACAATGAGCAGTTCTTC,CASSQPWRERAYNEQFF
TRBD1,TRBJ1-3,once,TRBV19,TGTGCCAGTACCCCGGGACAGGGAGCGGGAAACACCATATATTTT,CASTPGQGAGNTIYF
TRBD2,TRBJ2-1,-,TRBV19,TGTGCCACTCTGAGCGGGAGCTCCTACAATGAGCAGTTCTTC,CATLSGSSYNEQFF
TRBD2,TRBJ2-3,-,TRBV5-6,TGTGCCAGCAGCTCGGGACTAGCCGCAGATACGCAGTATTTT,CASSSGLAADTQYF
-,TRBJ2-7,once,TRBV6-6,TGTGCCAGCAGTTACTCGACTCCCGGGAGAAGATCCGAGCAGTACTTC,CASSYSTPGRRSEQYF
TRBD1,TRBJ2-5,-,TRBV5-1,TGCGCCAGCAGCCTCTCAGGGGGCCAAGAGACCCAGTACTTC,CASSLSGGQETQYF
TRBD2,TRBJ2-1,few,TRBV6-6,TGTGCCAGCAGTTACGTGGAGGGAGGGCAGTATGAGCAGTTCTTC,CASSYVEGGQYEQFF